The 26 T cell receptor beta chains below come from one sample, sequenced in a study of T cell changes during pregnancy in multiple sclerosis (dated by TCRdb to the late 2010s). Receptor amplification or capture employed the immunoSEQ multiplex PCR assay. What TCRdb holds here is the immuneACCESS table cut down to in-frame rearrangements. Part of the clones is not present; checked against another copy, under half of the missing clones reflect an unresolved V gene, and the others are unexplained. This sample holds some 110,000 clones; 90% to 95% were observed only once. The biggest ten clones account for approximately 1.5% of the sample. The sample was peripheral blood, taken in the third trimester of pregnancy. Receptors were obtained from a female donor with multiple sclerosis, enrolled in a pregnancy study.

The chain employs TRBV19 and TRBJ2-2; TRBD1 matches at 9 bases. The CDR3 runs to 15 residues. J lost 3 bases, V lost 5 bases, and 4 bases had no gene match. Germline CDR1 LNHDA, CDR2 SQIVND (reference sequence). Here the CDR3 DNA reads TGTGCCAGTAGTTCCGGGACAGGGTACACCGGGGAGCTGTTTTTT. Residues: CASSSGTGYTGELFF.

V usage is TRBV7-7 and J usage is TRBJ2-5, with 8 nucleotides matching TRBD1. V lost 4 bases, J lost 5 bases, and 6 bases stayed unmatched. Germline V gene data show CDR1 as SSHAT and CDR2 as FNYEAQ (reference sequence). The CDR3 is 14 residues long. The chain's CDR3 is CASSSGQGTETQYF. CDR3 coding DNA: TGTGCCAGCAGCTCCGGACAGGGCACGGAGACCCAGTACTTC.

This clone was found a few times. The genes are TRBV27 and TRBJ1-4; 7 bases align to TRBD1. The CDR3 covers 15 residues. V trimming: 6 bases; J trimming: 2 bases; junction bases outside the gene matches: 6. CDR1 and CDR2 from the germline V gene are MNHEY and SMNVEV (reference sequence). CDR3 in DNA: TGTGCCAGCAGGCCCTTGGGACAGACTAATGAAAAACTGTTTTTT. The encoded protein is CASRPLGQTNEKLFF.

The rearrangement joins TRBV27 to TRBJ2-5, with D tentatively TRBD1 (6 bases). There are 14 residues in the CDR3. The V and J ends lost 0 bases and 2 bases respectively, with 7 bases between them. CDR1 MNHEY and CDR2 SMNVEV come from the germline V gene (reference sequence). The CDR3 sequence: CASSLSDSQETQYF. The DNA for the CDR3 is TGTGCCAGCAGTTTATCGGACAGTCAAGAGACCCAGTACTTC.

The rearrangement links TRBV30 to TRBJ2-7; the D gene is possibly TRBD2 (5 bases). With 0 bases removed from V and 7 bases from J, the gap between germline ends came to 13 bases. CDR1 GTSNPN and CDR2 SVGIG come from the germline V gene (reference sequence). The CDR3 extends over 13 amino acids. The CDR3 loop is CAWSVLGRGEQYF. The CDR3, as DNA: TGTGCCTGGAGTGTACTTGGACGGGGAGAGCAGTACTTC.

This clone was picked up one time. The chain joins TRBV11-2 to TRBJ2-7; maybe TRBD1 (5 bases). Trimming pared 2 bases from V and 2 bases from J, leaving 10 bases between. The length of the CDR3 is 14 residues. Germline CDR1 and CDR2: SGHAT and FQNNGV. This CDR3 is CASSLSRQTYEQYF. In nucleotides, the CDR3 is TGTGCCAGCAGCTTATCGAGACAGACCTACGAGCAGTACTTC.

CDR3 nucleotide sequence: TGTGCCTCGAACGGGAATTCTAATGAAAAACTGTTTTTT. Amino acid sequence: CASNGNSNEKLFF. The V and J genes are TRBV30 and TRBJ1-4; D gene uncertain. V lost 7 bases to trimming and J lost 3 bases, with 12 bases between them. This CDR3 is 13 amino acids long. The germline CDR1 and CDR2 sequences are GTSNPN and SVGIG (reference sequence).

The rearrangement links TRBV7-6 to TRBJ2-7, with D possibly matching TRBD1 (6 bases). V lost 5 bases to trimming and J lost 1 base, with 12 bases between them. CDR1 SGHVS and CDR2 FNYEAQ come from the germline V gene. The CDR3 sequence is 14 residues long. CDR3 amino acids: CASSLYGQSYEQYF. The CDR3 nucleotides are TGTGCCAGCAGCCTATATGGACAGTCCTACGAGCAGTACTTC.

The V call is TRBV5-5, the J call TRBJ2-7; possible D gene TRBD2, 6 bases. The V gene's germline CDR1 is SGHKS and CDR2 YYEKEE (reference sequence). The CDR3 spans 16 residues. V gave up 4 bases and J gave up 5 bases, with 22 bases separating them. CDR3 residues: CASSGAGTPVHDEQYF. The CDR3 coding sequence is TGTGCCAGCAGCGGAGCCGGGACTCCGGTCCACGACGAGCAGTACTTC. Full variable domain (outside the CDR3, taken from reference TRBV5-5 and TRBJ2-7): DAGVTQSPTHLIKTRGQQVTLRCSPISGHKSVSWYQQVLGQGPQFIFQYYEKEERGRGNFPDRFSARQFPNYSSELNVNALLLGDSALYLCASSGAGTPVHDEQYFGPGTRLTVT.

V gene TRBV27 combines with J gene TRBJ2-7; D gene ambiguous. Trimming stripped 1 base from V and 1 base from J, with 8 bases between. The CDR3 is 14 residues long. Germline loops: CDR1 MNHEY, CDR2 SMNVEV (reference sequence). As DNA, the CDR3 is TGTGCCAGCAGTTTATTGGCCACATCCTACGAGCAGTACTTC. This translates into CASSLLATSYEQYF.

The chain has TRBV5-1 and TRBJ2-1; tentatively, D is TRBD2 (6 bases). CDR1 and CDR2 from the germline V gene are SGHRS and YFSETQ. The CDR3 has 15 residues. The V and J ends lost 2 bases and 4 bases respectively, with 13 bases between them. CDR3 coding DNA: TGCGCCAGCAGCTTTGGCGGGACGGAGTACAATGAGCAGTTCTTC. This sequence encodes CASSFGGTEYNEQFF.

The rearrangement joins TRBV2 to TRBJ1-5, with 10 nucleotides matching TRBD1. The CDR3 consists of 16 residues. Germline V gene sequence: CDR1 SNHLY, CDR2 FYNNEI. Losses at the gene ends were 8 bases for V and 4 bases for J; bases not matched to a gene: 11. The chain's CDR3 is CASDPGQGYGNQPQHF. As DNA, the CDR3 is TGTGCCAGCGACCCGGGACAGGGGTACGGGAATCAGCCCCAGCATTTT.

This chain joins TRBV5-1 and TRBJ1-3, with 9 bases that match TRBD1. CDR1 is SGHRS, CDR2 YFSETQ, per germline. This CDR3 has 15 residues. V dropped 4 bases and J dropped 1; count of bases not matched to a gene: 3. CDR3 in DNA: TGCGCCAGCAGCGCCGGGACAGGGTCTGGAAACACCATATATTTT. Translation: CASSAGTGSGNTIYF.

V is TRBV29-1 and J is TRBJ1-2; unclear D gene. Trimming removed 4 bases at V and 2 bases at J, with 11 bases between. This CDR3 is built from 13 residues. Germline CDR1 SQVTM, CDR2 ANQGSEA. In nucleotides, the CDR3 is TGCAGCGTTGTTCCACAGAGAAACTATGGCTACACCTTC. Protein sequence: CSVVPQRNYGYTF.

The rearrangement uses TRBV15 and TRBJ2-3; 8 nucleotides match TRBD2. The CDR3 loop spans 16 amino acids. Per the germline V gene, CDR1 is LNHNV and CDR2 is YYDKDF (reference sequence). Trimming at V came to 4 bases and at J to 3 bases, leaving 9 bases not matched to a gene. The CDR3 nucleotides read TGTGCCACCAGCAACTATAGCGGGACCAGTACAGATACGCAGTATTTT. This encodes CATSNYSGTSTDTQYF.

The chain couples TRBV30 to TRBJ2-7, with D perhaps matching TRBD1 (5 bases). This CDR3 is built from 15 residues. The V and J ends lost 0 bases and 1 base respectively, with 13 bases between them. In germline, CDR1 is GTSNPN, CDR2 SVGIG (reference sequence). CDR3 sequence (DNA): TGTGCCTGGAGTGTAGGCAGGGTTCCTTCCTACGAGCAGTACTTC. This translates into CAWSVGRVPSYEQYF.

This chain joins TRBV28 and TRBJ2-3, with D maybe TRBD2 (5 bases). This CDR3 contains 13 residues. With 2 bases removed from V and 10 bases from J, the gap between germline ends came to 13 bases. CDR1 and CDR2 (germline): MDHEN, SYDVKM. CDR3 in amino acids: CASSLKGVVAQYF. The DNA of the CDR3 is TGTGCCAGCAGTTTAAAGGGAGTAGTTGCGCAGTATTTT.

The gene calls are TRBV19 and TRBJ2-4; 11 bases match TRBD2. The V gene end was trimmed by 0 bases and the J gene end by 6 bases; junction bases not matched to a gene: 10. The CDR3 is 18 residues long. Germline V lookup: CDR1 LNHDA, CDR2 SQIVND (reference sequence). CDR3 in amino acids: CASSIEVLAGAPRNIQYF. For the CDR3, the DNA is TGTGCCAGTAGTATAGAAGTACTAGCGGGGGCGCCCAGAAACATTCAGTACTTC.

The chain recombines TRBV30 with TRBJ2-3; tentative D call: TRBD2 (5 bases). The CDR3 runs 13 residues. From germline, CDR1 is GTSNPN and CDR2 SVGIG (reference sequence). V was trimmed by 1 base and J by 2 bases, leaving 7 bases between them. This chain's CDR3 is CAWSGGYTDTQYF. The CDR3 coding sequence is TGTGCCTGGAGTGGCGGGTACACAGATACGCAGTATTTT.

The CDR3 here is CASSLAAGMSTEAFF. The CDR3 bases are TGCGCCAGCAGCTTGGCAGCAGGGATGAGCACTGAAGCTTTCTTT. This chain joins TRBV5-1 and TRBJ1-1, with D perhaps TRBD1 (5 bases). The CDR3 sequence is 15 residues long. Germline CDR1 and CDR2: SGHRS and YFSETQ. The ends were cut back, 0 bases at V and 4 bases at J, with 13 bases in the middle.

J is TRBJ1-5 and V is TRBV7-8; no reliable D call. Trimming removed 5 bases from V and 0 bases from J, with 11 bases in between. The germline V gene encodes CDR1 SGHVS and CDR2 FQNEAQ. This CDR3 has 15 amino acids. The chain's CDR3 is CASSRVRDSNQPQHF. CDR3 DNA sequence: TGTGCCAGCAGCCGTGTCCGCGATAGCAATCAGCCCCAGCATTTT.

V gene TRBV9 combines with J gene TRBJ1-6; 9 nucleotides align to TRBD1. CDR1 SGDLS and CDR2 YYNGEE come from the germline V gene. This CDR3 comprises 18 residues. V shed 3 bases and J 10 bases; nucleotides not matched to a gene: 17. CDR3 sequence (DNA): TGTGCCAGCAGCGACCCCGGGACAGGGCCTTGGAACACGTCACCCCTCCACTTT. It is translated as CASSDPGTGPWNTSPLHF.

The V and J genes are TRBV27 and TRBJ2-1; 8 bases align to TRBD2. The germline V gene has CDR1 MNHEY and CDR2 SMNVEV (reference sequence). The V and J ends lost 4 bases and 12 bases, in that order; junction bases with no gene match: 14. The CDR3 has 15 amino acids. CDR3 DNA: TGTGCCAGCAGTTCAAGCGGGAGAAGTTTGGTTTCGCAGTTCTTC. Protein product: CASSSSGRSLVSQFF.

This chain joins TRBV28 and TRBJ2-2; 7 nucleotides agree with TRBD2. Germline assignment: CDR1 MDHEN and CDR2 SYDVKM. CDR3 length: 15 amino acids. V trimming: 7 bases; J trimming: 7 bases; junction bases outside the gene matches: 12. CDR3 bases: TGTGCCAGCACCCTGGGAGGGAGAAGAAGCGGGGAGCTGTTTTTT. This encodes CASTLGGRRSGELFF.

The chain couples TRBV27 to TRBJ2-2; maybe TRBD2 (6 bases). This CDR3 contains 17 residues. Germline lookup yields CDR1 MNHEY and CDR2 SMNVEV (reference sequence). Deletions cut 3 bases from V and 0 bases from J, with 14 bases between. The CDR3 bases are TGTGCCAGCAGTTTTCTACTAGCCGCTGCGAACACCGGGGAGCTGTTTTTT. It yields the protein CASSFLLAAANTGELFF.

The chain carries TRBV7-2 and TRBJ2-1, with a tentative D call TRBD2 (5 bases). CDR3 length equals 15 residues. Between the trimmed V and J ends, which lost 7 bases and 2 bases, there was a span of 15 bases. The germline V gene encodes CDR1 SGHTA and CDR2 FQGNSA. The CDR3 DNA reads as TGTGCCAGCACCATTACGGGGTCCACCTACAATGAGCAGTTCTTC. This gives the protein CASTITGSTYNEQFF.